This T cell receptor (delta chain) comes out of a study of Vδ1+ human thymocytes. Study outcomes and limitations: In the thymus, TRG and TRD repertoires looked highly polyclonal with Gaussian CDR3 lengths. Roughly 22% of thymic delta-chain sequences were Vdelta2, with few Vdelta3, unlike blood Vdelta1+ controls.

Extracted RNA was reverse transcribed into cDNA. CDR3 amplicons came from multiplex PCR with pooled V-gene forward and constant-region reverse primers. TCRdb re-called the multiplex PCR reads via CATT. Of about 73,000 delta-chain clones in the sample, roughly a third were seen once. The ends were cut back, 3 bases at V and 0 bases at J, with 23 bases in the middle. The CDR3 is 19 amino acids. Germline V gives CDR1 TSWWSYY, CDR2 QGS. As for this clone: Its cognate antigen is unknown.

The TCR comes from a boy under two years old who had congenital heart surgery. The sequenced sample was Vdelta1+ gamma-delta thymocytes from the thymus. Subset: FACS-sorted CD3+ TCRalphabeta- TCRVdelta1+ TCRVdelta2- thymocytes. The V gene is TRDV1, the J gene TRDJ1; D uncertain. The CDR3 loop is CALGDLYEVGYPYTDKLIF. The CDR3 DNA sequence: TGTGCTCTTGGGGATCTCTACGAAGTTGGGTATCCGTACACCGATAAACTCATCTTT.